This is a list of T cell receptor beta chains from one sample in a study of T-cell memory formation after mild COVID-19. TCRdb re-called the 5' RACE reads with MiXCR, one entry per CDR3 protein. The sample has about 200,000 distinct CDR3 sequences; over 9.5% are singletons. Material: PBMCs or a T cell subset sorted from them (not recorded which). These receptors all stem from a man younger than 35 who had mild COVID-19 (a few samples of this study predate the infection). Cell type and time point are not known. Both conserved end residues are part of each CDR3. D genes are given only for firm matches. Some rows have no size entry. The others give once, few or many, or a class for an expanded clone.

size: -; V: TRBV6-5; D: -; J: TRBJ2-7; DNA: TGTGCCAGCAGTCCCACCTGGCAGGGACCCTACGAGCAGTACTTC; CDR3: CASSPTWQGPYEQYF
size: few; V: TRBV12-3/TRBV12-4; D: -; J: TRBJ1-1; DNA: TGTGCCAGCGATGGACAGCTGAACACTGAAGCTTTCTTT; CDR3: CASDGQLNTEAFF
size: few; V: TRBV7-3; D: -; J: TRBJ2-2; DNA: TGTGCCAGCAGCTTGACCGGGACAACTATCACCGGGGAGCTGTTTTTT; CDR3: CASSLTGTTITGELFF
size: few; V: TRBV12-3/TRBV12-4; D: TRBD2; J: TRBJ2-7; DNA: TGTGCCAGCAGTTTCGGGGAGGGCTACGAGCAGTACTTC; CDR3: CASSFGEGYEQYF
size: many; V: TRBV19; D: -; J: TRBJ1-5; DNA: TGTGCCAGTAGCCTAAATAATCAGCCCCAGCATTTT; CDR3: CASSLNNQPQHF
size: many; V: TRBV6-5; D: TRBD2; J: TRBJ2-2; DNA: TGTGCCAGCAGTCGAGCGGGGGCCACGAACACCGGGGAGCTGTTTTTT; CDR3: CASSRAGATNTGELFF
size: many; V: TRBV6-5; D: TRBD1; J: TRBJ2-1; DNA: TGTGCCAGCACTCCCCGGTGGGGACAGGGTTACAATGAGCAGTTCTTC; CDR3: CASTPRWGQGYNEQFF
size: few; V: TRBV5-1; D: TRBD1; J: TRBJ1-3; DNA: TGCGCCAGCAGCCCCGGACAGGGGGGAAACACCATATATTTT; CDR3: CASSPGQGGNTIYF
size: -; V: TRBV4-1; D: -; J: TRBJ1-2; DNA: TGCGCCAGCAGCCAAGTGGGCCGACGGGATGGCTACACCTTC; CDR3: CASSQVGRRDGYTF
size: few; V: TRBV6-2/TRBV6-3; D: TRBD2; J: TRBJ2-1; DNA: TGTGCCAGCACCAAGCGGGAGAGACTAGCGGGGATGGAGGCCAATGAGCAGTTCTTC; CDR3: CASTKRERLAGMEANEQFF
size: few; V: TRBV12-3/TRBV12-4; D: -; J: TRBJ1-2; DNA: TGTGCCAGCCACCGCTGGGGGTTGGGTGGCTACACCTTC; CDR3: CASHRWGLGGYTF
size: -; V: TRBV3-1; D: -; J: TRBJ2-1; DNA: TGTGCCAGCAGCCAAGTCGATGAGCAGTTCTTC; CDR3: CASSQVDEQFF
size: -; V: TRBV7-2; D: TRBD1; J: TRBJ1-1; DNA: TGTGCCAGCAGCCAGGACAGGGGTTACACTGAAGCTTTCTTT; CDR3: CASSQDRGYTEAFF
size: -; V: TRBV7-8; D: -; J: TRBJ2-1; DNA: TGTGCCAGCAGCCCTCCCTGGGGGTCTCAAAGGGTCCATGAGCAGTTCTTC; CDR3: CASSPPWGSQRVHEQFF
size: -; V: TRBV10-3; D: TRBD1; J: TRBJ1-1; DNA: TGTGCCATCAGTGGCGGACCCGGGACAGTGAACACTGAAGCTTTCTTT; CDR3: CAISGGPGTVNTEAFF
size: -; V: TRBV20-1; D: TRBD2; J: TRBJ2-3; DNA: TGCAGTGCTAGAGCCCCCGTCGGGAGCGGGGGGGCCGCAGATACGCAGTATTTT; CDR3: CSARAPVGSGGAADTQYF
size: -; V: TRBV2; D: -; J: TRBJ2-5; DNA: TGTGCCAGCAGTGACAGGGGAGAGACCCAGTACTTC; CDR3: CASSDRGETQYF
size: -; V: TRBV3-1; D: -; J: TRBJ2-2; DNA: TGTGCCAGCAGCCCCGTGGCTGCCAGGGCCGGCACCGGGGAGCTGTTTTTT; CDR3: CASSPVAARAGTGELFF
size: -; V: TRBV6-6; D: -; J: TRBJ2-3; DNA: TGTGCCAGCAGCTCCTCTGACTCTATCGGGACAGATACGCAGTATTTT; CDR3: CASSSSDSIGTDTQYF
size: -; V: TRBV4-3; D: -; J: TRBJ2-3; DNA: TGCGCCAGCAGCCAAGATGGTCGGGACCAAGGGACAGATACGCAGTATTTT; CDR3: CASSQDGRDQGTDTQYF
size: few; V: TRBV5-1; D: -; J: TRBJ2-5; DNA: TGCGCCAGCAGCTTGGCCCGGGGGTCGGAGACCCAGTACTTC; CDR3: CASSLARGSETQYF
size: few; V: TRBV7-9; D: -; J: TRBJ1-1; DNA: TGTGCCAGCAGTAAGGCAGGGGCTTACACTGAAGCTTTCTTT; CDR3: CASSKAGAYTEAFF
size: many; V: TRBV6-2/TRBV6-3; D: -; J: TRBJ2-7; DNA: TGTGCCAGCAGAAGACAGACACCCTACGAGCAGTACTTC; CDR3: CASRRQTPYEQYF
size: -; V: TRBV29-1; D: TRBD1; J: TRBJ1-5; DNA: TGCAGCGCACGGGACAGGGGGCCAAATCAGCCCCAGCATTTT; CDR3: CSARDRGPNQPQHF
size: -; V: TRBV11-2; D: -; J: TRBJ2-1; DNA: TGTGCCAGCAGCCCTCGTCGACAGAGCAATGAGCAGTTCTTC; CDR3: CASSPRRQSNEQFF
size: -; V: TRBV30; D: -; J: TRBJ1-2; DNA: TGTGCCTGGAGTGTTGGAGGGCCGTTAGGCTACACCTTC; CDR3: CAWSVGGPLGYTF
size: once; V: TRBV24-1; D: TRBD1; J: TRBJ2-3; DNA: TGTGCCACCAGTGCCGGACAGGGCACAGATACGCAGTATTTT; CDR3: CATSAGQGTDTQYF
size: few; V: TRBV6-6; D: TRBD1; J: TRBJ1-5; DNA: TGTGCCAGCAGTAAGGACAGGGGCCCCAATCAGCCCCAGCATTTT; CDR3: CASSKDRGPNQPQHF
size: once; V: TRBV6-6; D: TRBD1; J: TRBJ2-7; DNA: TGTGCCAGGAGTTACGCGGACAGGGGGTACGAGCAGTACTTC; CDR3: CARSYADRGYEQYF
size: many; V: TRBV4-3; D: -; J: TRBJ2-5; DNA: TGCGCCAGCAGCCAAGGGGCAGGGTATCCCCAAGAGACCCAGTACTTC; CDR3: CASSQGAGYPQETQYF
size: -; V: TRBV24-1; D: TRBD1; J: TRBJ2-5; DNA: TGTGCCACCGGGACAGATCGGGAGACCCAGTACTTC; CDR3: CATGTDRETQYF
size: -; V: TRBV7-2; D: -; J: TRBJ1-1; DNA: TGTGCCAGCAGCTCGTACACAGGGCTCACTGAAGCTTTCTTT; CDR3: CASSSYTGLTEAFF
size: many; V: TRBV6-5; D: -; J: TRBJ2-3; DNA: TGTGCCAGCCGACTGAGCGATACGCAGTATTTT; CDR3: CASRLSDTQYF
size: few; V: TRBV2; D: -; J: TRBJ2-1; DNA: TGTGCCAGCATCGAGCGGGCCCACGGCGAGCAGTTCTTC; CDR3: CASIERAHGEQFF
size: few; V: TRBV6-2/TRBV6-3; D: -; J: TRBJ2-3; DNA: TGTGCCAGCAGGGACCTCAGGGGACCCACAGATACGCAGTATTTT; CDR3: CASRDLRGPTDTQYF
size: -; V: TRBV4-2; D: TRBD1; J: TRBJ1-1; DNA: TGTGCCAGCAGCCCTGGACAGGGGGCTTCTAGCACTGAAGCTTTCTTT; CDR3: CASSPGQGASSTEAFF
size: -; V: TRBV18; D: -; J: TRBJ1-1; DNA: TGTGCCAGCTCACCCTGGGGTGGTGCTGAAGCTTTCTTT; CDR3: CASSPWGGAEAFF
size: many; V: TRBV4-2; D: -; J: TRBJ1-5; DNA: TGTGCCAGCAGCCAAGAGGAGGGAGCCCAGCCCCAGCATTTT; CDR3: CASSQEEGAQPQHF
size: few; V: TRBV12-3/TRBV12-4; D: -; J: TRBJ1-4; DNA: TGTGCCAGCAGTTTCGGGTCTGCAACTAATGAAAAACTGTTTTTT; CDR3: CASSFGSATNEKLFF
size: -; V: TRBV5-1; D: -; J: TRBJ2-3; DNA: TGCGCCAGCAGCTTACCACCATCTAGCACAGATACGCAGTATTTT; CDR3: CASSLPPSSTDTQYF
size: few; V: TRBV2; D: -; J: TRBJ2-5; DNA: TGTGCCAGCAGTTCGGAGACCCAAGAGACCCAGTACTTC; CDR3: CASSSETQETQYF
size: -; V: TRBV10-3; D: TRBD1; J: TRBJ1-1; DNA: TGTGCCATCAGCTGGACAGGGGACACTGAAGCTTTCTTT; CDR3: CAISWTGDTEAFF